This TCR beta chain appears in the sequencing data of a study of T cell repertoires in cytomegalovirus infection (dated by TCRdb to the late 2010s). Study-wide context: Peptide stimulations targeted recently identified HLA-C-restricted CMV epitopes, whose presentation resists viral immunomodulation, together with well-studied HLA-B-restricted epitopes. Because public TCR beta signatures pointed to carriage of CMV infection together with the matching HLA type, the HLA type of each donor mattered for the analysis. Here is what the overall study found, with its caveats: The ex vivo response was dominated by HLA-C-restricted CMV-specific TCR beta clonotypes, which also provided the single most frequent clonotype in two of eight donors. In both this cohort and an independent cohort of some 370 donors, the cumulative frequency of public TCR beta family members distinguished carriers of CMV infection plus the relevant HLA type.

Sequencing instrument: Illumina HiSeq 1500. TCRdb reran the public reads through fastp at Q25 and MiXCR, keeping productive beta chains. Rows are combined by CDR3 protein, so each entry shows the most common genes and DNA. This sample holds some 500,000 distinct CDR3 sequences; roughly 43% were observed only once. 48% of the sample lies in the top ten. According to the study, the label for this sample's treatment or condition signals: in vitro stimulation with specific CMV peptide epitopes to enrich CMV-specific T cells. Concerning this clonotype itself: The antigen it binds to is not known. The input lacks base qualities; no much larger clone sits a single base away.

The receptor was isolated from a human donor in good health (CMV status not recorded). Some clones in this sample may be carry-over from other donors' samples. This specimen was cultured PBMCs, taken from culture after CMV antigen stimulation.

The bases are TGTGCCAGCAGTTACGGGGGACTACCCTACGAGCAGTACTTC. Translated, this is CASSYGGLPYEQYF. The V gene is TRBV6-2 or TRBV6-3 and the J gene is TRBJ2-7; TRBD2 fits 7 bases in the junction. V lost 2 bases and J lost 2 bases, and the count of bases not matched to a germline gene is 3. For CDR1 and CDR2, the germline V gene lists MNHEY and SVGEGT. The CDR3 holds 14 amino acids from the cysteine to the phenylalanine. The only DNA kept is the CDR3, 42 bases in frame from the first base.